A single sample is the source of the 28 T cell receptor beta chains below, sequenced in a study of cytomegalovirus exposure and HLA in healthy donors. PCR was performed using 60 Vbeta and 13 Jbeta primers. Generated by immunoSEQ multiplex PCR, the TCRdb table keeps only in-frame clones and is missing some. The sample records about 130,000 clones, 80% being singletons. The sequencing input was PBMCs. Receptors originate from a man between 25 and 39 years old in good health and CMV-seronegative.

This chain's CDR3 is CASSIGFLSGVRQPQHF. The CDR3 DNA is TGTGCCAGTAGTATCGGCTTTTTGTCGGGAGTCCGTCAGCCCCAGCATTTT. The rearrangement uses TRBV19 and TRBJ1-5, with D unclear. This CDR3 contains 17 residues. The ends were cut back, 3 bases at V and 6 bases at J, with 21 bases in the middle. Germline V gives CDR1 LNHDA, CDR2 SQIVND (reference sequence). The variable domain in full, with the rest retrieved from reference TRBV19 and TRBJ1-5, is DGGITQSPKYLFRKEGQNVTLSCEQNLNHDAMYWYRQDPGQGLRLIYYSQIVNDFQKGDIAEGYSVSREKKESFPLTVTSAQKNPTAFYLCASSIGFLSGVRQPQHFGDGTRLSIL.

This chain links TRBV5-1 with TRBJ1-4; D gene unclear. V was cut by 4 bases and J by 4 bases, with 8 bases left in between. In germline, CDR1 is SGHRS, CDR2 YFSETQ. This CDR3 spans 13 amino acids. The CDR3 loop reads CASSLGNNEKLFF. In DNA, the CDR3 is TGCGCCAGCAGCCTGGGTAATAATGAAAAACTGTTTTTT.

With respect to this clone: The junction departs from germline at one end; a sequencing error may be responsible. The chain links TRBV7-7 to TRBJ2-2; 13 bases map to TRBD2. CDR1 is SSHAT and CDR2 is FNYEAQ in the germline V gene (reference sequence). This CDR3 contains 15 residues. CDR3 nucleotide sequence: TGTGCTAGCAGCCGGACTAGCGGGAGTGCCGGGGAGCTGTTTTTT. This translates into CASSRTSGSAGELFF. Together with reference TRBV7-7 and TRBJ2-2, the CDR3 gives the full variable domain: GAGVSQSPRYKVTKRGQDVTLRCDPISSHATLYWYQQALGQGPEFLTYFNYEAQPDKSGLPSDRFSAERPEGSISTLTIQRTEQRDSAMYRCASSRTSGSAGELFFGEGSRLTVL.

V gene TRBV27 combines with J gene TRBJ1-6; D perhaps matches TRBD1 (5 bases). Trimming took 4 bases from V and 5 from J, leaving 12 bases between them. The CDR3 spans 15 residues. The germline V gene encodes CDR1 MNHEY and CDR2 SMNVEV (reference sequence). CDR3 loop: CASSSRGLNNSPLHF. CDR3 bases: TGTGCCAGCAGTTCTAGGGGACTAAATAATTCACCCCTCCACTTT.

The chain links TRBV7-9 to TRBJ2-7, with TRBD1 matching over 10 bases. V trimming: 4 bases; J trimming: 3 bases; junction bases outside the gene matches: 3. The V gene's germline CDR1 is SEHNR and CDR2 FQNEAQ (reference sequence). The length of the CDR3 is 14 residues. As DNA, the CDR3 is TGTGCCAGCAGCTACCGGGACAGGGGCTACGAGCAGTACTTC. Amino acid sequence: CASSYRDRGYEQYF.

This chain links TRBV15 with TRBJ2-6; D remains unclear. Germline-derived CDR1 and CDR2 are LNHNV and YYDKDF (reference sequence). CDR3 length equals 16 residues. V lost 3 bases and J lost 1, with 10 bases in between. CDR3 protein: CATSSRRRSGANVLTF. The CDR3 coding sequence is TGTGCCACCAGCAGCCGTCGGAGATCTGGGGCCAACGTCCTGACTTTC.

This clone occurred once. J is TRBJ2-3 and V is TRBV5-4; maybe TRBD2 (7 bases). Germline loops: CDR1 SGHNT, CDR2 YYREEE (reference sequence). The CDR3 is made up of 16 amino acids. V was pared by 4 bases and J by 3 bases, with 18 bases between. Here the CDR3 DNA reads TGTGCCAGCAGCATAGTTGGGGGGGCCCGGACAGATACGCAGTATTTT. Its protein is CASSIVGGARTDTQYF.

The chain carries TRBV5-6 and TRBJ1-1; TRBD1 agrees at 9 bases. Germline V gene sequence: CDR1 SGHDT, CDR2 YYEEEE. This CDR3 is built from 13 residues. The V gene end was trimmed by 3 bases and the J gene end by 11 bases; junction bases not matched to a gene: 8. The CDR3 region is CASSSARQGGAFF. Here the CDR3 DNA reads TGTGCCAGCAGCTCGGCGCGACAGGGGGGCGCTTTCTTT.

CDR3 in DNA: TGCGCCAGCAGCTCGGCTAGCGGCTACAATGAGCAGTTCTTC. Translating gives CASSSASGYNEQFF. The rearrangement joins TRBV5-1 to TRBJ2-1; 7 bases are shared with TRBD2. With 3 bases clipped from V and 3 bases from J, the junction kept 3 bases outside the gene matches. The CDR3 has 14 amino acids. CDR1 and CDR2 from the germline V gene are SGHRS and YFSETQ.

The gene calls are TRBV7-9 and TRBJ1-4; D gene uncertain. Germline V CDR1 and CDR2: SEHNR, FQNEAQ (reference sequence). V lost 6 bases and J 5 bases, leaving 13 bases between the germline ends. There are 14 residues in the CDR3. The CDR3: CASRGLRENEKLFF. CDR3 coding DNA: TGTGCCAGCAGAGGTTTGCGGGAGAATGAAAAACTGTTTTTT.

This clone was counted a few times. At one boundary the junction diverges from the germline segment, which might be a read error. J is TRBJ2-7 and V is TRBV6-5; the match to TRBD2 covers 7 bases. CDR3 length equals 14 residues. Germline loops: CDR1 MNHEY, CDR2 SVGAGI. The CDR3 coding sequence is TGTGCCAGCAGGGATTCGACTAGCTCCCACGAGCAGTACTTC. Protein sequence: CASRDSTSSHEQYF.

The rearrangement uses TRBV29-1 and TRBJ2-7; tentatively, D is TRBD1 (5 bases). Germline-derived CDR1 and CDR2 are SQVTM and ANQGSEA. This CDR3 contains 14 residues. V was clipped by 4 bases and J by 1 base, with 14 bases between them. The CDR3, as DNA: TGCAGCGTTGCTCAGGGATTCGGATCCTACGAGCAGTACTTC. This encodes CSVAQGFGSYEQYF.

This chain uses TRBV7-2 with TRBJ2-7, with 7 bases lining up with TRBD1. V dropped 6 bases and J dropped 6; count of bases not matched to a gene: 11. Germline CDR1 and CDR2: SGHTA and FQGNSA. This CDR3 is 14 amino acids long. Here the CDR3 reads CASRTGTVEGEQYF. CDR3 nucleotide sequence: TGTGCCAGCAGAACCGGGACAGTCGAGGGCGAGCAGTACTTC. Looking up the rest from reference TRBV7-2 and TRBJ2-7 gives the full variable domain: GAGVSQSPSNKVTEKGKDVELRCDPISGHTALYWYRQSLGQGLEFLIYFQGNSAPDKSGLPSDRFSAERTGGSVSTLTIQRTQQEDSAVYLCASRTGTVEGEQYFGPGTRLTVT.

The chain recombines TRBV28 with TRBJ1-2; D is unresolved. Trimming shortened V by 2 bases and J by 7 bases, and 11 bases separated the two germline ends. CDR3 length: 13 residues. Germline V lookup: CDR1 MDHEN, CDR2 SYDVKM. The chain's CDR3 is CASSLPAQAGYTF. As DNA, the CDR3 is TGTGCCAGCAGTTTACCCGCCCAGGCTGGCTACACCTTC.

The chain links TRBV19 to TRBJ2-7, with 7 nucleotides matching TRBD2. The CDR3 has 15 amino acids. The ends lost 11 bases at V and 0 bases at J; junction bases unmatched: 13. Per germline, CDR1 LNHDA and CDR2 SQIVND (reference sequence). CDR3 protein: CASGGNTRSSYEQYF. The CDR3 DNA is TGTGCCTCCGGGGGGAACACCAGGAGCTCCTACGAGCAGTACTTC.

The chain has TRBV29-1 and TRBJ1-2, with 8 bases lining up with TRBD1. Trimming removed 7 bases from V and 4 bases from J; junction bases left unmatched: 17. CDR3 length: 16 residues. Germline V gene sequence: CDR1 SQVTM, CDR2 ANQGSEA. DNA of the CDR3: TGCAGCGCCGGGGGACAGGCCCGACGTCCTGGCTATGGCTACACCTTC. Protein product: CSAGGQARRPGYGYTF.

The gene calls are TRBV7-9 and TRBJ2-3; 8 nucleotides match TRBD1. The trim removed 3 bases at V and 0 bases at J, leaving 8 bases unmatched. This CDR3 region has 17 residues. The V gene's germline CDR1 is SEHNR and CDR2 FQNEAQ (reference sequence). The CDR3 spells CASSFPAGGPSTDTQYF. In DNA, the CDR3 is TGTGCCAGCAGCTTTCCCGCAGGGGGCCCTAGCACAGATACGCAGTATTTT.

This chain joins TRBV28 and TRBJ2-3, with D possibly being TRBD2 (5 bases). Germline values: CDR1 MDHEN, CDR2 SYDVKM. The CDR3 spans 15 residues. The V gene lost 5 bases and the J gene lost 3 bases, with 15 bases spanning the gap. The CDR3: CASSADLEKTDTQYF. The CDR3 region has the DNA TGTGCCAGCAGTGCGGACTTGGAGAAGACAGATACGCAGTATTTT.

The chain employs TRBV5-1 and TRBJ2-6, with D hard to call. Germline V gives CDR1 SGHRS, CDR2 YFSETQ. The CDR3 has 15 amino acids. The V end lost 2 bases, the J end lost 2 bases, and 8 bases lay between the germline ends. This CDR3 reads CASSFLGAGANVLTF. Written as DNA, the CDR3 is TGCGCCAGCAGCTTTTTGGGCGCTGGGGCCAACGTCCTGACTTTC.

The chain employs TRBV6-1 and TRBJ2-5, with D perhaps matching TRBD2 (6 bases). The CDR3 loop spans 16 amino acids. The V gene's germline CDR1 is MNHNS and CDR2 SASEGT. Trimming left V 4 bases short and J 5 bases short, with 20 bases between. The CDR3: CASSGLASLPGETQYF. The CDR3 DNA reads as TGTGCCAGCAGTGGTCTAGCGAGCCTCCCGGGCGAGACCCAGTACTTC.

The chain recombines TRBV19 with TRBJ2-5; the match to TRBD2 covers 14 bases. The trim removed 5 bases at V and 5 bases at J, leaving 13 bases unmatched. This CDR3 contains 18 residues. Germline lookup yields CDR1 LNHDA and CDR2 SQIVND (reference sequence). The CDR3 bases are TGTGCCAGTAGTCCCGAACCGGGACTAGCGGGGGTGAGGGAGACCCAGTACTTC. The encoded protein is CASSPEPGLAGVRETQYF.

The CDR3 bases are TGTGCCAGCAGGTCCGGGAATGAAAAACTGTTTTTT. Translating gives CASRSGNEKLFF. This chain links TRBV6-6 with TRBJ1-4; D ambiguous. The CDR3 has 12 amino acids. V was pared by 6 bases and J by 5 bases, with 7 bases between. Germline V gene sequence: CDR1 MNHNY, CDR2 SVGAGI (reference sequence).

The chain couples TRBV11-2 to TRBJ2-1; 9 positions agree with TRBD1. V was clipped by 5 bases and J by 5 bases; unmatched bases: 7. The germline CDR1 and CDR2 sequences are SGHAT and FQNNGV. The CDR3 is 15 residues long. Here the CDR3 reads CASSTRTGDDNEQFF. DNA for the CDR3: TGTGCCAGCAGCACCCGGACAGGGGACGACAATGAGCAGTTCTTC.

The chain is built from TRBV5-1 and TRBJ1-1; D possibly corresponds to TRBD1 (6 bases). CDR1 and CDR2 (germline): SGHRS, YFSETQ. The CDR3 loop spans 15 amino acids. V gave up 0 bases and J gave up 1 base, with 10 bases separating them. The CDR3 DNA sequence: TGCGCCAGCAGCTTGGGGGGGCTCCCGAACACTGAAGCTTTCTTT. It yields the protein CASSLGGLPNTEAFF.

This rearrangement joins TRBV5-1 to TRBJ1-2; D perhaps matches TRBD1 (5 bases). Per germline, CDR1 SGHRS and CDR2 YFSETQ. The CDR3 loop spans 13 amino acids. V was shortened by 4 bases and J by 4 bases, with 11 bases between the two germline ends. CDR3 DNA sequence: TGCGCCAGCAGCCTACAGGCGAGCTATGGCTACACCTTC. The encoded protein is CASSLQASYGYTF.

The chain recombines TRBV15 with TRBJ1-5; 7 positions match TRBD1. This CDR3 has 16 amino acids. CDR1 and CDR2 (germline): LNHNV, YYDKDF (reference sequence). After removal of 0 bases from V and 4 bases from J, the junction contained 6 bases not matched to a gene. CDR3 loop: CATSRDGVQGNQPQHF. In DNA, the CDR3 is TGTGCCACCAGCAGAGATGGTGTACAGGGGAATCAGCCCCAGCATTTT.

The chain combines TRBV28 with TRBJ1-4; D is unresolved. Trimming took off 1 base at V and 5 bases at J, with 8 bases between the two ends. This CDR3 is 14 amino acids long. Germline values: CDR1 MDHEN, CDR2 SYDVKM. CDR3 in DNA: TGTGCCAGCAGTTTATCCCGGAGGAATGAAAAACTGTTTTTT. Translating gives CASSLSRRNEKLFF.

The chain combines TRBV28 with TRBJ1-1, with TRBD1 matching 7 bases. V lost 6 bases to trimming and J lost 1 base; unmatched junction nucleotides: 14. Germline CDR1 and CDR2: MDHEN and SYDVKM. The CDR3 runs 17 residues. CDR3 sequence (DNA): TGTGCCAGCAGGCGAGGGGCAGGGGGGACAAGGAACACTGAAGCTTTCTTT. Its translation: CASRRGAGGTRNTEAFF.